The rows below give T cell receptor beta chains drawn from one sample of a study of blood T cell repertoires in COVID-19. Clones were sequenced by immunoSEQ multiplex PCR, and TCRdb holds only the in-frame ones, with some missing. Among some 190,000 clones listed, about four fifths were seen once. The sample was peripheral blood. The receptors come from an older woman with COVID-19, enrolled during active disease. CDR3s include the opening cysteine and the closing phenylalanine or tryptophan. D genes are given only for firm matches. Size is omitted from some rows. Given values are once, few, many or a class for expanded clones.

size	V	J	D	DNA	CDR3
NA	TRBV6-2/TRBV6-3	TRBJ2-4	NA	TGTGCCAGCAGTGAGCCCTTCAGACGGGGGAACATTCAGTACTTC	CASSEPFRRGNIQYF
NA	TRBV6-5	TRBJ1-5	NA	TGTGCCAGCAGAAATCCGGGAGAAAATCAGCCCCAGCATTTT	CASRNPGENQPQHF
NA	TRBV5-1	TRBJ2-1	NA	TGCGCCAGCAGAGCCGAAGCCTCGACTAGTGCAGATGAGCAGTTCTTC	CASRAEASTSADEQFF
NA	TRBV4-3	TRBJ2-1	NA	TGCGCCAGCAGCCAAGATTGGAGGGAGGAGGGCAATGAGCAGTTCTTC	CASSQDWREEGNEQFF
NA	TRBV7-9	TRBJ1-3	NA	TGTGCCAGCAGCGCTGCGGGTTCTGGAAACACCATATATTTT	CASSAAGSGNTIYF
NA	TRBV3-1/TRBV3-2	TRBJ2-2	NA	TGTGCCAGCAGCCAAGGCGCCAGCGAAGCCGGGGAGCTGTTTTTT	CASSQGASEAGELFF
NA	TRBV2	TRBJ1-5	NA	TGTGCCAGCAAACAGGAATATAGCAATCAGCCCCAGCATTTT	CASKQEYSNQPQHF
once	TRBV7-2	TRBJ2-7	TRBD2	TGTGCCAGCAGCCCTTCCTGGGGGACTAGCGGGAGAGGTTACGAGCAGTACTTC	CASSPSWGTSGRGYEQYF
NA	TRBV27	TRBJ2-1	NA	TGTGCCAGCAGGTCGGGGTTTACCTACAATGAGCAGTTCTTC	CASRSGFTYNEQFF
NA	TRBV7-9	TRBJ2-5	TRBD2	TGTGCCAGCAGCCAGGGACTAGCGGGAGGAGAGACCCAGTACTTC	CASSQGLAGGETQYF
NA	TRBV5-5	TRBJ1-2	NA	TGTGCCAGCAGCTTAGTGTTTCGGGGAGGAGACTATGGCTACACCTTC	CASSLVFRGGDYGYTF
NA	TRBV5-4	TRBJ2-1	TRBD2	TGTGCCAGCAGCCGGGCGGGCACTAGCGGGGGTCCGTACAATGAGCAGTTCTTC	CASSRAGTSGGPYNEQFF
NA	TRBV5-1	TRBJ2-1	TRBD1	TGCGCCAGCAGCCGGGGACAGGGGGCGTACAATGAGCAGTTCTTC	CASSRGQGAYNEQFF
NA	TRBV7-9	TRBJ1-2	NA	TGTGCCAGCAGCACCTTAGGTGGCGGGGGGAACTATGGCTACACCTTC	CASSTLGGGGNYGYTF
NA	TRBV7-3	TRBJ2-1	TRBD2	TGTGCCAGCAGCGCCCGACTAGCGGGACACAATGAGCAGTTCTTC	CASSARLAGHNEQFF
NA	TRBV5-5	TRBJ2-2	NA	TGTGCCAGCAGCTTTACCGACCAGGGGGGCACGAACACCGGGGAGCTGTTTTTT	CASSFTDQGGTNTGELFF
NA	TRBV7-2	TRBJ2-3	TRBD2	TGTGCCAGCAGCTTAGCCCGGACTAGCGGGGGCCCCACAGATACGCAGTATTTT	CASSLARTSGGPTDTQYF
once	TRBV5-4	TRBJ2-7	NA	TGTGCCAGCAGCTTGGTCAATAGCAACGAGCAGTACTTC	CASSLVNSNEQYF
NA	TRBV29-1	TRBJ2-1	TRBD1	TGCAGCGTTGAGCGTAGCGGGACAGGGGTTTACAATGAGCAGTTCTTC	CSVERSGTGVYNEQFF
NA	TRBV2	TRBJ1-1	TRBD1	TGTGCCAGCAGTGAACAGGGGGCGGGCTCTGAAGCTTTCTTT	CASSEQGAGSEAFF
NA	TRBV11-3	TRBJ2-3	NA	TGTGCCAGCAGCTCTGGGTGGCGGAGTACGCAGTATTTT	CASSSGWRSTQYF
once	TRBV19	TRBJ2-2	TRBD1	TGTGCCAGTAGAGGCAGGGGGCTACCCACCGACACCGGGGAGCTGTTTTTT	CASRGRGLPTDTGELFF
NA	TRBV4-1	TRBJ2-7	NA	TGCGCCAGCAGCCATAGGGAGGACCCAAGTCGCGAGCAGTACTTC	CASSHREDPSREQYF
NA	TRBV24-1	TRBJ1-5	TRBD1	TGTGCCACCAGTGATCCCCGGACAGGGGTTGGGAATCAGCCCCAGCATTTT	CATSDPRTGVGNQPQHF
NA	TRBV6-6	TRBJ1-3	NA	TGTGCCAGCAGTCGTCGGGGACAAGCTAACTCTGGAAACACCATATATTTT	CASSRRGQANSGNTIYF
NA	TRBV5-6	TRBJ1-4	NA	TGTGCCAGCAGCTTTCTCGGGGCTAATGAAAAACTGTTTTTT	CASSFLGANEKLFF
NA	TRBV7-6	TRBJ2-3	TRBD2	TGTGCCAGCAGCTCCACCGGGACTAGCGGGAGGGTAACAGATACGCAGTATTTT	CASSSTGTSGRVTDTQYF
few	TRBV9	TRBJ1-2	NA	TGTGCCAGCAGCGAAAAGGACAGATTCTATGACTACACCTTC	CASSEKDRFYDYTF
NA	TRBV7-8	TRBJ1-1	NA	TGTGCCAGCAGCTTAGCGAATTTACGAGGCACTGAAGCTTTCTTT	CASSLANLRGTEAFF
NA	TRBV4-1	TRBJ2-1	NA	TGCGCCAGCAGCCAAGAGACGGGAGCTTCTGTGTACAATGAGCAGTTCTTC	CASSQETGASVYNEQFF
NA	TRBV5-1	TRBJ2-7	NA	TGCGCCAGCAGCGGGACATACGAGCAGTACTTC	CASSGTYEQYF
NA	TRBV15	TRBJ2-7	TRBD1	TGTGCCACCAGCAGTCCGGACAGGGGCTACGAGCAGTACTTC	CATSSPDRGYEQYF
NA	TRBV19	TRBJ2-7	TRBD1	TGTGCCAGTAGTATTAGGGGACAGGGGCTGTCCTACGAGCAGTACTTC	CASSIRGQGLSYEQYF
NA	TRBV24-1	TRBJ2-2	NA	TGTGCCACCAGTGCGCGACCAGGGCGATCGAACACCGGGGAGCTGTTTTTT	CATSARPGRSNTGELFF
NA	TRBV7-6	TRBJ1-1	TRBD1	TGTGCCAGCAGCCGATCGACAGGGGTGAACACTGAAGCTTTCTTT	CASSRSTGVNTEAFF
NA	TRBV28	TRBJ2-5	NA	TGTGCCAGCAGGGACGGGACACCACAAGAGACCCAGTACTTC	CASRDGTPQETQYF
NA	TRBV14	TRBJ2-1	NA	TGTGCCAGCAGCCTCTCGACAGTAGAGCAGTTCTTC	CASSLSTVEQFF
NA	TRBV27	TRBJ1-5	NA	TGTGCCAGCAGGGGACTTGAGGCGCATCAGCCCCAGCATTTT	CASRGLEAHQPQHF
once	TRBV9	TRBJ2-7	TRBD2	TGTGCCAGCAGCGTACGCGGGGGAATCGGCAACGAGCAGTACTTC	CASSVRGGIGNEQYF
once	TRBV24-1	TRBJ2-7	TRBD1	TGTGCCACCAGTGAAGGGACAGGCGGTTCCTACGAGCAGTACTTC	CATSEGTGGSYEQYF
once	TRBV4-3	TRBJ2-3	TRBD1	TGCGCCAGCAGCCAAGACTATCAGGGCAGGGGGCAAGTAGATACGCAGTATTTT	CASSQDYQGRGQVDTQYF
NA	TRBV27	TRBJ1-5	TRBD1	TGTGCCAGCAGTACAACGGGACAGCCCGATCAGCCCCAGCATTTT	CASSTTGQPDQPQHF
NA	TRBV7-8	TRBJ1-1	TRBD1	TGTGCCAGCAGCGCAGGACAGGGGGCGGCCACTGAAGCTTTCTTT	CASSAGQGAATEAFF
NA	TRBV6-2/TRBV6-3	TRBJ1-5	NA	TGTGCCAGCAGTCCAGTAGTGCAGGGGCCCCAGCATTTT	CASSPVVQGPQHF
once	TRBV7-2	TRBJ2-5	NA	TGTGCCAGCAGCTTAGAGCTAGTCGAGACCCAGTACTTC	CASSLELVETQYF
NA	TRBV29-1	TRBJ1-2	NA	TGCAGCGCCGGGGAACAGCGAGCTAACTATGGCTACACCTTC	CSAGEQRANYGYTF
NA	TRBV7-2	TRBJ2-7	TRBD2	TGTGCCAGCAGCTCTAGGGGAGGGTACGAGCAGTACTTC	CASSSRGGYEQYF